A selection of T cell receptor beta chains follows, all from one sample in a study of T-cell memory formation after mild COVID-19. One entry per CDR3 protein results from TCRdb running MiXCR on the 5' RACE reads. The sample consists of approximately 440,000 distinct CDR3 sequences, about 20% of them appearing once. Input material: PBMCs or a T cell subset sorted from them (not recorded which). Receptors originate from an adult woman who had mild COVID-19 (a few samples of this study predate the infection). Cell type and time point are not known. Each CDR3 is given with its conserved first and last residue. A D gene is named only where the DNA matches it firmly. For some rows the clone size is stated as once, few or many, or as a class when expanded; others skip it.

D: TRBD1
V: TRBV7-6
J: TRBJ1-2
size: few
CDR3: CASSSGQESPYGYTF
DNA: TGTGCCAGCAGCTCCGGACAGGAAAGTCCCTATGGCTACACCTTC

D: -
V: TRBV5-1
J: TRBJ1-2
size: few
CDR3: CASSFNVGPPEGYTF
DNA: TGCGCCAGCAGCTTTAACGTCGGACCGCCGGAGGGCTACACCTTC

D: -
V: TRBV7-2
J: TRBJ2-1
size: many
CDR3: CASSLTGPDNEQFF
DNA: TGTGCCAGCAGCCTGACAGGCCCAGACAATGAGCAGTTCTTC

D: -
V: TRBV15
J: TRBJ2-7
size: -
CDR3: CATSRDNYEQYF
DNA: TGTGCCACCAGCAGGGATAACTACGAGCAGTACTTC

D: -
V: TRBV5-1
J: TRBJ1-6
size: few
CDR3: CASSFPGNNSPLHF
DNA: TGCGCCAGCAGCTTTCCGGGGAATAATTCACCCCTCCACTTT

D: -
V: TRBV19
J: TRBJ2-2
size: -
CDR3: CASNLDIRNTGELFF
DNA: TGTGCCAGCAATCTGGACATCCGGAACACCGGGGAGCTGTTTTTT

D: TRBD1
V: TRBV27
J: TRBJ2-4
size: -
CDR3: CASSSWTGGKNIQYF
DNA: TGTGCCAGCAGTTCATGGACAGGGGGCAAAAACATTCAGTACTTC

D: -
V: TRBV6-1
J: TRBJ2-3
size: -
CDR3: CASSGAAGTDTQYF
DNA: TGTGCCAGCAGTGGAGCAGCGGGCACAGATACGCAGTATTTT

D: TRBD1
V: TRBV15
J: TRBJ2-7
size: -
CDR3: CATSRDRFLGAEQYF
DNA: TGTGCCACGAGCCGGGACAGATTCCTCGGGGCCGAGCAGTACTTC

D: TRBD2
V: TRBV29-1
J: TRBJ2-1
size: few
CDR3: CSVEDSSGTSGLAEQFF
DNA: TGCAGCGTTGAAGATTCGTCGGGGACTAGCGGACTTGCGGAGCAGTTCTTC

D: -
V: TRBV12-3/TRBV12-4
J: TRBJ1-1
size: few
CDR3: CASSGTWRGTEAFF
DNA: TGTGCCAGCAGTGGGACCTGGAGAGGCACTGAAGCTTTCTTT

D: -
V: TRBV6-4
J: TRBJ1-1
size: -
CDR3: CASSATGMSTEAFF
DNA: TGTGCCAGCAGCGCTACAGGGATGAGCACTGAAGCTTTCTTT

D: -
V: TRBV4-1
J: TRBJ1-2
size: few
CDR3: CASSQVGQSGYTF
DNA: TGCGCCAGCAGCCAAGTGGGTCAATCTGGCTACACCTTC

D: TRBD2
V: TRBV5-1
J: TRBJ2-1
size: -
CDR3: CASSLSITSGVSSYNEQFF
DNA: TGCGCCAGCAGCTTGAGTATTACTAGCGGGGTCAGCTCCTACAATGAGCAGTTCTTC

D: TRBD1
V: TRBV27
J: TRBJ2-5
size: few
CDR3: CASSSKAGTDKETQYF
DNA: TGTGCCAGCAGTTCAAAAGCCGGGACAGACAAAGAGACCCAGTACTTC

D: -
V: TRBV20-1
J: TRBJ1-4
size: -
CDR3: CSARVGGMNSKLFF
DNA: TGCAGTGCTAGAGTCGGGGGAATGAATTCAAAACTGTTTTTT

D: -
V: TRBV21-1
J: TRBJ1-3
size: -
CDR3: CASSIPGPHSGNTIYF
DNA: TGTGCCAGCAGCATTCCGGGACCCCACTCTGGAAACACCATATATTTT

D: -
V: TRBV7-9
J: TRBJ2-7
size: -
CDR3: CASSLGEIEQYF
DNA: TGTGCCAGCAGCTTAGGGGAGATCGAGCAGTACTTC

D: -
V: TRBV18
J: TRBJ2-7
size: -
CDR3: CASSPTPAGFHEQYF
DNA: TGTGCCAGCTCACCCACCCCAGCAGGTTTCCACGAGCAGTACTTC

D: -
V: TRBV5-1
J: TRBJ1-2
size: -
CDR3: CASSLSLGDYGYTF
DNA: TGCGCCAGCAGCTTGTCGCTGGGAGACTATGGCTACACCTTC

D: -
V: TRBV11-2
J: TRBJ2-7
size: few
CDR3: CASSGYPSGGAIYEQYF
DNA: TGTGCCAGCAGCGGCTATCCGTCTGGCGGTGCAATTTACGAGCAGTACTTC

D: TRBD2
V: TRBV5-8
J: TRBJ2-5
size: -
CDR3: CASSPRGGTQETQYF
DNA: TGTGCCAGCAGCCCTCGGGGAGGGACCCAAGAGACCCAGTACTTC

D: -
V: TRBV12-3/TRBV12-4
J: TRBJ1-1
size: few
CDR3: CASRPREPTYTEAFF
DNA: TGTGCCAGCAGACCCCGGGAACCTACGTACACTGAAGCTTTCTTT

D: -
V: TRBV7-9
J: TRBJ1-2
size: once
CDR3: CASSLGRAPGYTF
DNA: TGTGCCAGCAGCTTGGGCAGGGCACCCGGCTACACCTTC

D: -
V: TRBV7-8
J: TRBJ1-2
size: -
CDR3: CASSLADMQNYGYTF
DNA: TGTGCCAGCAGCTTAGCGGACATGCAGAACTATGGCTACACCTTC

D: -
V: TRBV18
J: TRBJ2-1
size: -
CDR3: CASSPPAAGIYNEQFF
DNA: TGTGCCAGCTCACCACCGGCTGCGGGAATATACAATGAGCAGTTCTTC

D: -
V: TRBV12-3/TRBV12-4
J: TRBJ2-1
size: many
CDR3: CASSAGHNYNEQFF
DNA: TGTGCCAGCAGTGCGGGACACAACTACAATGAGCAGTTCTTC

D: TRBD1
V: TRBV4-1
J: TRBJ2-3
size: -
CDR3: CASSPRRDRSTDTQYF
DNA: TGCGCCAGCAGCCCACGTCGGGACAGGAGCACAGATACGCAGTATTTT

D: TRBD1
V: TRBV13
J: TRBJ2-5
size: -
CDR3: CASSLLGGKETQYF
DNA: TGTGCCAGCAGCCTACTAGGGGGCAAAGAGACCCAGTACTTC

D: TRBD1
V: TRBV2
J: TRBJ2-1
size: -
CDR3: CASSESGQGRRSYNEQFF
DNA: TGTGCCAGCAGTGAGTCGGGACAGGGGCGAAGGTCCTACAATGAGCAGTTCTTC

D: -
V: TRBV4-1
J: TRBJ2-2
size: few
CDR3: CASSSPSAANTGELFF
DNA: TGCGCCAGCAGCAGTCCTAGCGCCGCGAACACCGGGGAGCTGTTTTTT

D: TRBD1
V: TRBV4-2
J: TRBJ1-1
size: few
CDR3: CASSQDAGGEAFF
DNA: TGTGCCAGCAGCCAAGATGCAGGGGGTGAAGCTTTCTTT

D: -
V: TRBV7-2
J: TRBJ2-1
size: -
CDR3: CASSLAPPEQFF
DNA: TGTGCCAGCAGCTTAGCCCCACCGGAGCAGTTCTTC

D: -
V: TRBV3-1
J: TRBJ2-3
size: few
CDR3: CASSHLVSAVRDTQYF
DNA: TGTGCCAGCAGTCATCTTGTTTCTGCGGTAAGGGATACGCAGTATTTT

D: -
V: TRBV6-4
J: TRBJ1-2
size: -
CDR3: CASSETESAYGYTF
DNA: TGTGCCAGCAGTGAGACAGAGTCTGCCTATGGCTACACCTTC

D: -
V: TRBV28
J: TRBJ1-2
size: -
CDR3: CASSLIRGAEYGYTF
DNA: TGTGCCAGCAGTCTGATACGGGGGGCAGAATATGGCTACACCTTC

D: -
V: TRBV7-9
J: TRBJ2-3
size: -
CDR3: CASSHLADTQYF
DNA: TGTGCCAGCAGCCATTTAGCGGATACGCAGTATTTT

D: -
V: TRBV11-2
J: TRBJ1-1
size: -
CDR3: CASSFPGAGAPFF
DNA: TGTGCCAGCAGCTTCCCGGGGGCGGGCGCACCTTTCTTT

D: TRBD1
V: TRBV7-3
J: TRBJ1-1
size: -
CDR3: CASSLGQGAMNEAFF
DNA: TGTGCCAGCAGCCTTGGACAGGGGGCTATGAATGAAGCTTTCTTT

D: TRBD2
V: TRBV4-2
J: TRBJ2-7
size: few
CDR3: CASSQEGGTAREQYF
DNA: TGTGCCAGCAGCCAAGAGGGGGGGACTGCGAGGGAGCAGTACTTC

D: -
V: TRBV20-1
J: TRBJ2-1
size: many
CDR3: CSAGTDYNEQFF
DNA: TGCAGTGCCGGGACTGATTACAATGAGCAGTTCTTC

D: -
V: TRBV7-2
J: TRBJ2-1
size: many
CDR3: CASSLQGINEQFF
DNA: TGTGCCAGCAGCTTACAGGGAATCAATGAGCAGTTCTTC

D: -
V: TRBV5-1
J: TRBJ1-2
size: few
CDR3: CASTPIGGQDSRGYTF
DNA: TGCGCCAGCACCCCGATCGGAGGGCAGGATTCTCGAGGCTACACCTTC

D: TRBD2
V: TRBV7-2
J: TRBJ2-3
size: -
CDR3: CATTEAGGTDTQYF
DNA: TGTGCCACCACAGAGGCGGGGGGCACAGATACGCAGTATTTT

D: -
V: TRBV6-2/TRBV6-3
J: TRBJ1-5
size: -
CDR3: CASRTAVGEPQHF
DNA: TGTGCCAGCAGGACAGCGGTCGGGGAGCCCCAGCATTTT

D: -
V: TRBV12-3/TRBV12-4
J: TRBJ2-3
size: few
CDR3: CASSPLAATDTQYF
DNA: TGTGCCAGCAGTCCCCTCGCGGCCACAGATACGCAGTATTTT

D: -
V: TRBV4-3
J: TRBJ1-6
size: few
CDR3: CASSQEVSGNSPLHF
DNA: TGCGCCAGCAGCCAAGAAGTATCAGGGAATTCACCCCTCCACTTT

D: -
V: TRBV4-2
J: TRBJ1-5
size: few
CDR3: CASSQDGAINQPQHF
DNA: TGTGCCAGCAGCCAAGATGGGGCAATCAATCAGCCCCAGCATTTT

D: TRBD2
V: TRBV27
J: TRBJ2-1
size: few
CDR3: CASSRPGAGGVNEQFF
DNA: TGTGCCAGCAGTCGACCAGGGGCGGGAGGTGTTAATGAGCAGTTCTTC

D: TRBD1
V: TRBV6-6
J: TRBJ1-2
size: few
CDR3: CASLPAGQGAYGYTF
DNA: TGTGCCAGCCTTCCGGCGGGACAGGGGGCATATGGCTACACCTTC

D: TRBD1
V: TRBV7-2
J: TRBJ1-5
size: -
CDR3: CASSLFSGGEQPQHF
DNA: TGTGCCAGCAGCTTATTCTCAGGGGGCGAGCAGCCCCAGCATTTT

D: -
V: TRBV29-1
J: TRBJ1-2
size: -
CDR3: CSVEKGRSSNYGYTF
DNA: TGCAGCGTTGAGAAGGGCAGATCTTCTAACTATGGCTACACCTTC

D: TRBD2
V: TRBV7-9
J: TRBJ2-7
size: -
CDR3: CASSLGTSLTYEQYF
DNA: TGTGCCAGCAGCTTAGGGACTAGCCTGACCTACGAGCAGTACTTC

D: -
V: TRBV5-1
J: TRBJ2-2
size: few
CDR3: CASSLMPPGELSF
DNA: TGCGCCAGCAGCTTGATGCCTCCCGGGGAGCTGTCTTTT

D: -
V: TRBV20-1
J: TRBJ2-3
size: -
CDR3: CSARLGQGTDTQYF
DNA: TGCAGTGCCCGACTCGGACAAGGGACAGATACGCAGTATTTT

D: -
V: TRBV11-2
J: TRBJ2-7
size: -
CDR3: CASSSEVVSEQYF
DNA: TGTGCCAGCAGCTCTGAGGTAGTAAGCGAGCAGTACTTC

D: TRBD2
V: TRBV5-1
J: TRBJ2-1
size: many
CDR3: CASSLELAGGSNEQFF
DNA: TGCGCCAGCAGCTTGGAACTAGCGGGAGGTTCCAATGAGCAGTTCTTC

D: -
V: TRBV7-6
J: TRBJ2-5
size: many
CDR3: CASTLAETQYF
DNA: TGTGCCAGCACCCTCGCCGAGACCCAGTACTTC

D: -
V: TRBV6-4
J: TRBJ2-3
size: few
CDR3: CASSPEGGGYTQYF
DNA: TGTGCCAGCAGTCCCGAGGGGGGCGGATATACGCAGTATTTT